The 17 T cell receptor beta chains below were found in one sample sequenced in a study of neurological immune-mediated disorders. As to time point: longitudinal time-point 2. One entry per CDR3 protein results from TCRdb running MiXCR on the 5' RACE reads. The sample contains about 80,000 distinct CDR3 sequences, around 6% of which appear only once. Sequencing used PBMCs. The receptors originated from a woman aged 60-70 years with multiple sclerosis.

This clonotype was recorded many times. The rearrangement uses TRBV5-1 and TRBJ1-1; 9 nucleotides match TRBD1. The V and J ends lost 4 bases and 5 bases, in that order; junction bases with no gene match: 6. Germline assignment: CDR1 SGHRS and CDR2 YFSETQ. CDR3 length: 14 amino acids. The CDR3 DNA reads TGCGCCAGCAGCGGCGGGACAGGGACGACTGAAGCTTTCTTT. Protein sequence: CASSGGTGTTEAFF.

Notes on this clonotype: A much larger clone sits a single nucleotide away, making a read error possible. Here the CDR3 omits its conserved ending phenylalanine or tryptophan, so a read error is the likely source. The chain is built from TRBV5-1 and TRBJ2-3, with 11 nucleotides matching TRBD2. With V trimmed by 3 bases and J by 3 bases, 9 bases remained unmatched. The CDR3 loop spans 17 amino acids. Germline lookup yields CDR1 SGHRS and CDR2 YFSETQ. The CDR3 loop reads CASSSALLAGETDTQYL. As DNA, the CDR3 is TGCGCCAGCAGCTCCGCCTTACTAGCGGGGGAGACAGATACGCAGTATTTG.

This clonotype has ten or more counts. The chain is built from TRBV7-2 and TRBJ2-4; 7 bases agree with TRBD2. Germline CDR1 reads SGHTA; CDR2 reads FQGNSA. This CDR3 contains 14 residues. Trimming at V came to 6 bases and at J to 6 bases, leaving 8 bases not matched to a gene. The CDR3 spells CASSPGTMGNIQYF. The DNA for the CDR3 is TGTGCCAGCAGTCCCGGGACTATGGGAAACATTCAGTACTTC. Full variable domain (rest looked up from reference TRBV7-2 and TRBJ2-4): GAGVSQSPSNKVTEKGKDVELRCDPISGHTALYWYRQSLGQGLEFLIYFQGNSAPDKSGLPSDRFSAERTGGSVSTLTIQRTQQEDSAVYLCASSPGTMGNIQYFGAGTRLSVL.

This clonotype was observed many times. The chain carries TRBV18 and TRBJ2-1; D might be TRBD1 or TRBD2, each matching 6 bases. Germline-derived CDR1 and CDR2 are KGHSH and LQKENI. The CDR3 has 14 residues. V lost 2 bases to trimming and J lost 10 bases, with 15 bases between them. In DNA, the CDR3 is TGTGCCAGCTCACCAGGAAGGGGGGATCTGGAGCAGTTCTTC. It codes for CASSPGRGDLEQFF.

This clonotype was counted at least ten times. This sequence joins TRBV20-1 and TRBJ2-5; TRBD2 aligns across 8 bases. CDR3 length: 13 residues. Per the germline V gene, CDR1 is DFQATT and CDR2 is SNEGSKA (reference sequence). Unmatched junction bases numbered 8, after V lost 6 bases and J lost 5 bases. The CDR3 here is CSASLVAGETQYF. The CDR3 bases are TGCAGTGCCTCACTAGTAGCGGGGGAGACCCAGTACTTC.

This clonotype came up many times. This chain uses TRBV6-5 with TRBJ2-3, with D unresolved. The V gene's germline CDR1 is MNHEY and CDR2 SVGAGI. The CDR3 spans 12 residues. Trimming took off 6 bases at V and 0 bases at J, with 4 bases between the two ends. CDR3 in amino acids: CASRTSTDTQYF. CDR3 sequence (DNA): TGTGCCAGCAGGACCAGCACAGATACGCAGTATTTT.

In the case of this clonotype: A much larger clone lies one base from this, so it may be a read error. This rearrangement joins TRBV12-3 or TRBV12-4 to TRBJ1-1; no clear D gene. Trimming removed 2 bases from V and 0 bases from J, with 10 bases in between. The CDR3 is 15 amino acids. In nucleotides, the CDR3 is TGTGCCAGCAGTTTATCCAGTCCCATGAACACTGAAGCTTTCTTT. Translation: CASSLSSPMNTEAFF.

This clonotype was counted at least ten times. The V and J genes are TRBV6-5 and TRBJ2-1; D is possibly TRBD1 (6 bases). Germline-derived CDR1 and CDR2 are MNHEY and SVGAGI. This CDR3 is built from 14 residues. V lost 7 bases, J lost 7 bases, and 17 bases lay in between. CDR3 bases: TGTGCCAGCACATACTCACAGGGTGGAAATGAGCAGTTCTTC. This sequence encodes CASTYSQGGNEQFF.

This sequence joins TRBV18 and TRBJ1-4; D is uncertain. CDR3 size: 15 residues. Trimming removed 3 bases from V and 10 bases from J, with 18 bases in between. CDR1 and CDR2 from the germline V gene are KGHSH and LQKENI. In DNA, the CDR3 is TGTGCCAGCTCACCTTCCAGGCCTGACGCTGCAAAACTGTTTTTT. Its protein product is CASSPSRPDAAKLFF.

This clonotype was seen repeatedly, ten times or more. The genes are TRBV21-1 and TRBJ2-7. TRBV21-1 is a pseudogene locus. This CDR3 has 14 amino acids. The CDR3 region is CASSLGRCSYEQYF. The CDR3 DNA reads TGTGCCAGCAGCCTCGGACGGTGCTCCTACGAGCAGTACTTC.

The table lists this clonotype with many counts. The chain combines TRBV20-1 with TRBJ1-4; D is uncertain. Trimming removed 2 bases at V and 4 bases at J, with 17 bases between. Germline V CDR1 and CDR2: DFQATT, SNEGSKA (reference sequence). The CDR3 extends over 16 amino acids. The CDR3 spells CSARQPGVSLNEKLFF. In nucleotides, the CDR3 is TGCAGTGCTAGACAACCCGGTGTCAGCCTTAATGAAAAACTGTTTTTT.

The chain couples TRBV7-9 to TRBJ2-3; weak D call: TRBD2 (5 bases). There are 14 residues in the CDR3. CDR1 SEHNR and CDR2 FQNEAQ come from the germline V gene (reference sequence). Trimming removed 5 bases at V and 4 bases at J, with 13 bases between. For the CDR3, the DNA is TGTGCCAGCAGCCGGGCGGCGGGCCCAGATACGCAGTATTTT. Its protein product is CASSRAAGPDTQYF.

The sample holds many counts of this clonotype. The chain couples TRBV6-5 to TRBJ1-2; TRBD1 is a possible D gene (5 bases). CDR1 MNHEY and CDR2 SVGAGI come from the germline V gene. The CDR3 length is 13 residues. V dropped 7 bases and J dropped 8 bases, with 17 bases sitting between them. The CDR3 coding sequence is TGTGCCAGCATGGGTGGGGGGACGAAAGGCTACACCTTC. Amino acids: CASMGGGTKGYTF.

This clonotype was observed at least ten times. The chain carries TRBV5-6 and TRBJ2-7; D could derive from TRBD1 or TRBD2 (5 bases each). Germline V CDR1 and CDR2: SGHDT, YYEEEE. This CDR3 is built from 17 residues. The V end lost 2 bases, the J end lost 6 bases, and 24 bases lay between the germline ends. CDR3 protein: CASSFISFRGTTSEQYF. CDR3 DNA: TGTGCCAGCAGCTTCATCTCTTTTCGGGGCACCACCTCCGAGCAGTACTTC. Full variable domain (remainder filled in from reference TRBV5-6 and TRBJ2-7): DAGVTQSPTHLIKTRGQQVTLRCSPKSGHDTVSWYQQALGQGPQFIFQYYEEEERQRGNFPDRFSGHQFPNYSSELNVNALLLGDSALYLCASSFISFRGTTSEQYFGPGTRLTVT.

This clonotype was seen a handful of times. The DNA of the CDR3 is TGTGCCAGCACCGAGGGGCTCTACGAGCAGTACTTC. It codes for CASTEGLYEQYF. The genes are TRBV28 and TRBJ2-7; the D call may be TRBD1 or TRBD2 (5 bases each). This CDR3 is built from 12 residues. Between the trimmed V and J ends, which lost 7 bases and 3 bases, there was a span of 10 bases. Germline CDR1 and CDR2: MDHEN and SYDVKM.

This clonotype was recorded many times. The CDR3 DNA is TGTGCCAGCAGCCCCTCATTGACAACCTTAATTGGGGATGAGCAGTTCTTC. Translating it yields CASSPSLTTLIGDEQFF. The chain links TRBV5-6 to TRBJ2-1; D gene unclear. This CDR3 has 17 residues. The V end was cut by 4 bases, the J end by 8 bases, with 25 bases between. CDR1 and CDR2 from the germline V gene are SGHDT and YYEEEE.

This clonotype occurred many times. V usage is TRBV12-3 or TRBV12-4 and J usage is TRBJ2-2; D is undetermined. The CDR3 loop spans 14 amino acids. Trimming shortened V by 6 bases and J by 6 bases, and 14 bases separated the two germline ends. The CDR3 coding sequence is TGTGCCAGCAGAACGGGCCAGCGTCCCGGGGAGCTGTTTTTT. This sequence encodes CASRTGQRPGELFF.